This TCR beta chain derives from a study of metastatic and nonmetastatic thyroid tumors (dated by TCRdb to about 2020). Regarding the complete study: Repertoires were compared across peripheral blood and tumor or nodule tissue samples from malignant and benign thyroid patients.

The cysteine opens and the phenylalanine closes a CDR3 of 14 amino acids. Of the read, only the CDR3 DNA is kept; its 42 bases are in frame from base 1. CDR1 and CDR2 are read off the germline V gene as ENHRY and SYGVKD. For this chain, trimming is 10 bases at the V end and 1 base at the J end, and the number of junction bases without a gene match is 6. Library method: PCR. The listed sequencing device is Illumina HiSeq 4000. High-throughput sequencing was used to profile the CDR3 region of the TCR beta-chain in every patient. In the original analysis: Drawing on CDR3 differences between clinicopathological groups, the researchers built a classifier meant to tell apart patients with distant-metastatic papillary thyroid cancer. Repertoire diversity was assessed with the Shannon index, and tumor-blood repertoire similarity with the Morisita-Horn index. Starting from the raw public reads, TCRdb applied fastp trimming at Q25, assembled clones with MiXCR and retained in-frame beta chains. TCRdb, not the authors, supplied the V and J calls. For this sample there are about 38,000 clones; roughly 28% appear just once. Of the sample, 11% falls within the top ten clones.

Overall results and qualifications from the work: TCR beta diversity was reported as significantly higher in malignant tumors than in benign nodules, in both blood and tumor samples.

No patient had received any treatment before thyroid surgery. Patient clinical samples collected from the early 2010s to the late 2010s were retrospectively analysed using T-cell receptor beta sequencing. This clone showed up many times. Its antigen has not been determined. No qualities accompany the bases; no much larger clone lies one base away. Rearrangement joined TRBV10-3 to TRBJ2-5; a stretch of 10 junction bases matches TRBD2. The material sequenced was blood. The clonotype comes from a male donor with papillary thyroid cancer or a benign thyroid nodule (not recorded which). Some clones in this sample may be carry-over from other donors' samples. The sequenced DNA: TGTGCCACCGCTAGCGGGAGTGGCCAAGAGACCCAGTACTTC. Its protein is CATASGSGQETQYF.